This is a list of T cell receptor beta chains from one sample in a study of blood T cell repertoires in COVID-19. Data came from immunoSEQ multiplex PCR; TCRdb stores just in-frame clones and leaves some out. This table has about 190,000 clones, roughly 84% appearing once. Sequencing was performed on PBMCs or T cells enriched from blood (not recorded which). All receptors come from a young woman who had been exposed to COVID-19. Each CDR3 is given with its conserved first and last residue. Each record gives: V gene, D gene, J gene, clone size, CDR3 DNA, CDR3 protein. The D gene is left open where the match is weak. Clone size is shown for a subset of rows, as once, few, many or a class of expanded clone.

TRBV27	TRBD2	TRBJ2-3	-	TGTGCCAGCAGTTTGAGGGGAGGGGGGACTAGCGGGGGGGCCGGTACGCAGTATTTT	CASSLRGGGTSGGAGTQYF
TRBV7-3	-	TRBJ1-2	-	TGTGCCAGCAGCTTATACAGTTGGGGCCGGGCGGGCTACACCTTC	CASSLYSWGRAGYTF
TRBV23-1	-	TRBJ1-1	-	TGCGCCAGCAGTCTTACTCGCACTGAAGCTTTCTTT	CASSLTRTEAFF
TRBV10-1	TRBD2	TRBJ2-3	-	TGCGCCAGCAGTGACACGGGGGGACCCACAGATACGCAGTATTTT	CASSDTGGPTDTQYF
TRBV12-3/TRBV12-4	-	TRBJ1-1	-	TGTGCCAGCACCCGTTTCACTGAAGCTTTCTTT	CASTRFTEAFF
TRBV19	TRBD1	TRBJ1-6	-	TGTGCCAGTAGTATAGGACAGGGGGCGACGGTTAATTCACCCCTCCACTTT	CASSIGQGATVNSPLHF
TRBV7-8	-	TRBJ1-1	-	TGTGCCAGCAGCCCCATGAACACTGAAGCTTTCTTT	CASSPMNTEAFF
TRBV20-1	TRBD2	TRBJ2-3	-	TGCAGTGCTAGTTCCCGTCTAGCGGAGAGCACAGATACGCAGTATTTT	CSASSRLAESTDTQYF
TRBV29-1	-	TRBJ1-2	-	TGCAGCGCCCTAACCACGACAGAACATAACTATGGCTACACCTTC	CSALTTTEHNYGYTF
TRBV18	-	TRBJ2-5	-	TGTGCCAGCTCACCATCAGAGCTGCGGGAGACCCAGTACTTC	CASSPSELRETQYF
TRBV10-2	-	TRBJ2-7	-	TGCGCCACCAGTGGAGGGTCGTACGAGCAGTACTTC	CATSGGSYEQYF
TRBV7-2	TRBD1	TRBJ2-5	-	TGTGCCTCGAACAGGGGGATTCAAAGAGAGACCCAGTACTTC	CASNRGIQRETQYF
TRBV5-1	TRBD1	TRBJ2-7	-	TGCGCCAGCAGCTTAGGCCCGGGACAGACCTACGAGCAGTACTTC	CASSLGPGQTYEQYF
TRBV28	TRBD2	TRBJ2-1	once	TGTGCCAGCAGTTTAACGCGCGGGGGGGCGTCATGGGAGCAGTTCTTC	CASSLTRGGASWEQFF
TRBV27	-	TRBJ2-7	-	TGTGCCAGCAGTTTTGAGGTCTCCTACGAGCAGTACTTC	CASSFEVSYEQYF
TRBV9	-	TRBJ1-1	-	TGTGCCAGCAGCGGATCAGGGTTTTCGAACACTGAAGCTTTCTTT	CASSGSGFSNTEAFF
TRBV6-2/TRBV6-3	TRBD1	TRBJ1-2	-	TGTGCCAGCAGTGCCTCGGGACAGTTCTATGGCTACACCTTC	CASSASGQFYGYTF
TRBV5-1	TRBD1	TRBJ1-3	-	TGCGCCAGCAGCTTGGAACCAGGGGGCCCTAGTGGAAACACCATATATTTT	CASSLEPGGPSGNTIYF
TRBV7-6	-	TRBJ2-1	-	TGTGCCAGCAGCTTAGTAGGGGGGGATGAGCAGTTCTTC	CASSLVGGDEQFF
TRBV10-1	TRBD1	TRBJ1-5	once	TGCGCCAGCAGTGAGTACATTTCCCGGGACAGGGGAAGCAATCAGCCCCAGCATTTT	CASSEYISRDRGSNQPQHF
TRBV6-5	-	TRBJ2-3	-	TGTGCCAGCAGGGGGGGGCCGGTGGATACGCAGTATTTT	CASRGGPVDTQYF
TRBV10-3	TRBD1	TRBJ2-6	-	TGTGCCATCAGTGAGTCCCCGGGACAGGGACTCTCTGGGGCCAACGTCCTGACTTTC	CAISESPGQGLSGANVLTF
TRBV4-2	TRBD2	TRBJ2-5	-	TGTGCCAGCAGCCCTGCTTCCTCTGTAGCGGGGGGTACTCAAGAGACCCAGTACTTC	CASSPASSVAGGTQETQYF
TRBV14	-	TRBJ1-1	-	TGTGCCAGCAGCCAAGTTTCAGGCACTGAAGCTTTCTTT	CASSQVSGTEAFF
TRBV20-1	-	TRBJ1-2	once	TGCAGGGGGGCGGCGGCTGACACCTTC	CRGAAADTF
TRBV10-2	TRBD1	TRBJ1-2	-	TGCGCCAGCAGTGAGAACGAACAGGGGGCCAATGGCTACACCTTC	CASSENEQGANGYTF
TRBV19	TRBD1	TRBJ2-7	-	TGTGCCAGTAGTAAAAACAGGGGGCTGGTCGGCGAGCAGTACTTC	CASSKNRGLVGEQYF
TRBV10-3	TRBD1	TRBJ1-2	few	TGTGCCATCAGGACAGGGGGCGAAGTGGAAGGCTACACCTTC	CAIRTGGEVEGYTF
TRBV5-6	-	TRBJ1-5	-	TGTGCCAGCAGACCCCCGGACAGTAATCAGCCCCAGCATTTT	CASRPPDSNQPQHF
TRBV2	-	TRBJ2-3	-	TGTGCCAGCACCTCAGGGAACTACACAGATACGCAGTATTTT	CASTSGNYTDTQYF
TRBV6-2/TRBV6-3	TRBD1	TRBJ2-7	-	TGTGCCAGCAGTTACTCAGCGACAGGGGTTTACGAGCAGTACTTC	CASSYSATGVYEQYF
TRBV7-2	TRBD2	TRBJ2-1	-	TGTGCCAGCAGCTTAATGGGCGGGGGGGCCTCCTACAATGAGCAGTTCTTC	CASSLMGGGASYNEQFF
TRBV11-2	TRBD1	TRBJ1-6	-	TGTGCCAGCAGCCTACAGGGGAATAATTCACCCCTCCACTTT	CASSLQGNNSPLHF
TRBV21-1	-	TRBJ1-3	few	TGTGCCAGCAGCAAACCCTCCCTTCCTGGGGAGCTTTCTGGAAACACCATATATTTT	CASSKPSLPGELSGNTIYF
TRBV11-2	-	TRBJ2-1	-	TGTGCCAGCAGCCGACCGACAGGGACTTACAATGAGCAGTTCTTC	CASSRPTGTYNEQFF
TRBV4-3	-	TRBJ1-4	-	TGCGCCAGCAGCCAAGAAATCTCGGGCAGGGAATACGAAAAACTGTTTTTT	CASSQEISGREYEKLFF
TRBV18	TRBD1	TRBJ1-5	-	TGTGCCAGCTCACCACAAGGGGGCGAAGGTCAGCCCCAGCATTTT	CASSPQGGEGQPQHF
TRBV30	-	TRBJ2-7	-	TGTGCCTGGAGTTTTGGAGCGAGCGCTAACTACGAGCAGTACTTC	CAWSFGASANYEQYF
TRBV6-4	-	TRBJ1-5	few	TGTGCCAGCAGTGACTCAGGGGGCAATCAGCCCCAGCATTTT	CASSDSGGNQPQHF
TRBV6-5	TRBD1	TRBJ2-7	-	TGTGCCGAGGGGATAGAGACAGGGAATAGGTACGAGCAGTACTTC	CAEGIETGNRYEQYF
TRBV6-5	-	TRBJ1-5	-	TGTGCCAGCAGTTACTCATCGGACAGCCTCAATCAGCCCCAGCATTTT	CASSYSSDSLNQPQHF
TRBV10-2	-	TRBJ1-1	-	TGCGCCAGCAGTGAGGGGGCGGTGATGAACACTGAAGCTTTCTTT	CASSEGAVMNTEAFF
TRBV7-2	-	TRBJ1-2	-	TGTGCCAGCAGCTTAGTTTCTTCAGGGGATGGCTACACCTTC	CASSLVSSGDGYTF
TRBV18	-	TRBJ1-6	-	TGTGCCAGCTCACCCGGACAGCGTAATTCACCCCTCCACTTT	CASSPGQRNSPLHF
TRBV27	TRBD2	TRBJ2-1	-	TGTGCCAGCACGGCTAGCGGGGTCGATGAGCAGTTCTTC	CASTASGVDEQFF
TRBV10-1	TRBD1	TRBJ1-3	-	TGCGCCAGCGACGGGGAGGTGGGACAGCCCTCTGGAAACACCATATATTTT	CASDGEVGQPSGNTIYF
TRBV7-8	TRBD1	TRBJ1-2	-	TGTGCCAGCAGCCGCACCGGGACAGGGGGCGATGGCTACACCTTC	CASSRTGTGGDGYTF
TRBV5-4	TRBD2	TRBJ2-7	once	TGTGCCAGCAGCCCGACACTAGCGGGGTTTGCGTACGAGCAGTACTTC	CASSPTLAGFAYEQYF
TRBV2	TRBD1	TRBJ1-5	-	TGTGCCAGCGGACAGGGCCGCAATCAGCCCCAGCATTTT	CASGQGRNQPQHF
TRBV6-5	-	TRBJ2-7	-	TGTGCCAGCAGTTACCTCCGGGTCTCTGCAGGGTACGAGCAGTACTTC	CASSYLRVSAGYEQYF
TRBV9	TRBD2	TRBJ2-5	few	TGTGCCAGCAGCGTAGTGCCTAGCGGTACTGGTGTGGATATAGACTTC	CASSVVPSGTGVDIDF
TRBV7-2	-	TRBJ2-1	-	TGTGCCAGCAGCTTAGTGGTTAGCCGTAGATCCAGTGAGCAGTTCTTC	CASSLVVSRRSSEQFF
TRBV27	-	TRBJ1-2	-	TGTGCCAGCAGTTCGGGGGGTGGCTACACCTTC	CASSSGGGYTF
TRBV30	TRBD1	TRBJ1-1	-	TGTGCCTGGAGTGTTACGGACAGGGGGCTTACTGAAGCTTTCTTT	CAWSVTDRGLTEAFF
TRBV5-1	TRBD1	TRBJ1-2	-	TGCGCCAGCAGCCCCGGGGACAGTACTTATGGCTACACCTTC	CASSPGDSTYGYTF
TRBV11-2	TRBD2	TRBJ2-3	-	TGTGCCAGCAGCTTAGATGGGGAGCGGGGGGGTACCCCAGATACGCAGTATTTT	CASSLDGERGGTPDTQYF